This T cell receptor (beta chain) is from a study of T-cell reconstitution after alpha-beta-depleted transplantation in children. The authors prepared the TCRbeta library with unique molecular identifiers. TCRdb redid the calling of the PCR reads with MiXCR, one entry per CDR3 protein. Found here are roughly 70,000 distinct CDR3 sequences, 4.9% of them singletons; the top ten hold approximately 20%. Study-level points and caveats: As was reported, about two months after transplant, alpha-beta T cells came from several hundred expanded graft clones. Surviving recipient T cells and intrathymic progenitors accounted for some patients' high TCRbeta diversity at day 60. Diversity and T-cell counts at one year after transplant derived mostly from new T cells.

This clonotype showed up many times. Its antigen is unknown. V lost 7 bases to trimming and J lost 1 base, with 9 bases between them. This CDR3 comprises 13 residues. The sequence was collected from a boy in the first two years of life who had a stem cell transplant for acute myeloid leukemia, so the T cells may come from the graft donor. The starting material was PBMCs, mostly from graft donor cells, obtained 180 days after TCRalphabeta/CD19-depleted stem cell transplant. This chain joins TRBV12-3 or TRBV12-4 and TRBJ2-3; D unresolved. This CDR3 reads CASTSIRTDTQYF. The DNA for the CDR3 is TGTGCCAGCACCTCGATACGCACAGATACGCAGTATTTT.